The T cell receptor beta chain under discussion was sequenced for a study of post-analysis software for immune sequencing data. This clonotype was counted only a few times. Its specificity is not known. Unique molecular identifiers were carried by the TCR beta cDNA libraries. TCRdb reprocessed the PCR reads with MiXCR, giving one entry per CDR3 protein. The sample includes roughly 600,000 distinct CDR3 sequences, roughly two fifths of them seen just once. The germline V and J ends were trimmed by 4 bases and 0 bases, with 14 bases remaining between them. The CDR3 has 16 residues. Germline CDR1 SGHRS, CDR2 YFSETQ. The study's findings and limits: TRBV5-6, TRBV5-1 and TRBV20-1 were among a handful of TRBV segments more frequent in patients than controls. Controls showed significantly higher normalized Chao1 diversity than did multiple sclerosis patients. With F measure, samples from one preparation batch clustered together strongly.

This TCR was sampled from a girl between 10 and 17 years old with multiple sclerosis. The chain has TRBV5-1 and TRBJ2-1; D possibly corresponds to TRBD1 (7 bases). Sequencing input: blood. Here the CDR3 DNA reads TGCGCCAGCAGCCCAGGCGGGACAGTCTCCTACAATGAGCAGTTCTTC. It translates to CASSPGGTVSYNEQFF.